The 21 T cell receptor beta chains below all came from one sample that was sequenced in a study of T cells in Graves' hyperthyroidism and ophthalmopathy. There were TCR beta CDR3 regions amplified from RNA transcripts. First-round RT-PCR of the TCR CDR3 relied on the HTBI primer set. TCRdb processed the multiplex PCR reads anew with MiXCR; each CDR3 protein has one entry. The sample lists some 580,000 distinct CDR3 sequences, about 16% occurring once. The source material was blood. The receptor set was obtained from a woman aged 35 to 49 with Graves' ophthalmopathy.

The CDR3 coding sequence is TGTGCCAGCAGTTACGGGCCCGGACTTGAGCAGTACTTC. Its protein product is CASSYGPGLEQYF. V gene TRBV6-5 combines with J gene TRBJ2-7; maybe TRBD2 (5 bases). The CDR3 runs 13 residues. Trimming stripped 2 bases from V and 7 bases from J, with 12 bases between. Germline V lookup: CDR1 MNHEY, CDR2 SVGAGI.

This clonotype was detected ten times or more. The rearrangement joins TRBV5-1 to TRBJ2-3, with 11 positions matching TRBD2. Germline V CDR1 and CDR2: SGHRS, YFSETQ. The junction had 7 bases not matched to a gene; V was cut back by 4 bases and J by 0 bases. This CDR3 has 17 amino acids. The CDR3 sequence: CASSGLTSGASTDTQYF. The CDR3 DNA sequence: TGCGCCAGCAGCGGACTGACTAGCGGGGCTAGCACAGATACGCAGTATTTT.

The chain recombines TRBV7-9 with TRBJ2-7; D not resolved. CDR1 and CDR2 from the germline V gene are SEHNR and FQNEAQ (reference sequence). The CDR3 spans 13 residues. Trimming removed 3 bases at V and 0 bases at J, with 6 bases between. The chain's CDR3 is CASSFTVSYEQYF. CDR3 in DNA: TGTGCCAGCAGCTTCACAGTCTCCTACGAGCAGTACTTC.

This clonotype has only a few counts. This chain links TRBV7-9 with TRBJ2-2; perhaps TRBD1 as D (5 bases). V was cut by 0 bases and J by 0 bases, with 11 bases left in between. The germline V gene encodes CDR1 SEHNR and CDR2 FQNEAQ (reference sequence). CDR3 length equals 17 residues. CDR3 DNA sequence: TGTGCCAGCAGCTTAGCGACAGCCTTCTCGAACACCGGGGAGCTGTTTTTT. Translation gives CASSLATAFSNTGELFF.

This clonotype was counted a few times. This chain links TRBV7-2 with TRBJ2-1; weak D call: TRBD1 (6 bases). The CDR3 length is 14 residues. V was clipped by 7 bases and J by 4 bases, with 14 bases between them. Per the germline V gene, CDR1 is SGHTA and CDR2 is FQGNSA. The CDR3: CASTLAQGYNEQFF. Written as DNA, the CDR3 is TGTGCCAGCACCCTGGCCCAGGGGTACAATGAGCAGTTCTTC.

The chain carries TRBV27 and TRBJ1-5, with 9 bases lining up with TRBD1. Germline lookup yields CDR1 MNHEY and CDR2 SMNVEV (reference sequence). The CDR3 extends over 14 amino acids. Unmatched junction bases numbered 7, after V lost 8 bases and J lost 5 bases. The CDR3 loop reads CASRGGQGHQPQHF. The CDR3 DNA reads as TGTGCCAGCCGAGGGGGACAGGGCCATCAGCCCCAGCATTTT.

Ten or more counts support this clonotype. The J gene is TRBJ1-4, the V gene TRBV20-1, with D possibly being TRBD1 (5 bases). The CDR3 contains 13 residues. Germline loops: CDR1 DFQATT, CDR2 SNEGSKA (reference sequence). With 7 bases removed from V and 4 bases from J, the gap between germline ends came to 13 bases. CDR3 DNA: TGCAGTGTCCCGGGACGGATTAATGAAAAACTGTTTTTT. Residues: CSVPGRINEKLFF.

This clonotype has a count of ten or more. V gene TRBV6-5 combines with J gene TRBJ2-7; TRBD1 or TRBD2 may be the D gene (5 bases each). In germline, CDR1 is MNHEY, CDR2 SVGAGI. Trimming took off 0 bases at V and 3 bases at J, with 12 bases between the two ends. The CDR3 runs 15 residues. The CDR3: CASSYSGDPIYEQYF. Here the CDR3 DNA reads TGTGCCAGCAGTTACTCAGGGGACCCCATCTACGAGCAGTACTTC.

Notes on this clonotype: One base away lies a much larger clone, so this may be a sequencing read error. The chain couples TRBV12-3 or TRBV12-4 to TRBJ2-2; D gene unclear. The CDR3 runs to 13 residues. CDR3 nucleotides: TGTGTCACACAAAGGCAGAACACCGGGGAGCTGTTTTTT. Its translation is CVTQRQNTGELFF.

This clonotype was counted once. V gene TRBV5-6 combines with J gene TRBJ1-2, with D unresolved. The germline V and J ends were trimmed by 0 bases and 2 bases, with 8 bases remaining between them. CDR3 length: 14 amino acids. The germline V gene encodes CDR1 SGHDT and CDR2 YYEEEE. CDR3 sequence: CASSLEWQNYGYTF. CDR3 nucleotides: TGTGCCAGCAGCTTGGAGTGGCAGAACTATGGCTACACCTTC.

CDR3 sequence: CASSALAAQETQYF. CDR3 bases: TGTGCCAGCAGCGCCCTAGCGGCCCAAGAGACCCAGTACTTC. This chain connects TRBV9 to TRBJ2-5; the match to TRBD2 covers 7 bases. The V segment lost 3 bases and the J segment 1 base; nucleotides outside the gene matches: 3. The CDR3 length is 14 residues. Germline V gene sequence: CDR1 SGDLS, CDR2 YYNGEE.

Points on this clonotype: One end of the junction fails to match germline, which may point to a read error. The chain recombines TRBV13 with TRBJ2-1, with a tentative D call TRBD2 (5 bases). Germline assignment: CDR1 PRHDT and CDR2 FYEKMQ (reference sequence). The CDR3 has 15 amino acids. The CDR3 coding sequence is TGTGCCAGCAGCTTCACACAGTTTCGGGGAAATGAGCAGTCCTTC. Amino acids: CASSFTQFRGNEQSF.

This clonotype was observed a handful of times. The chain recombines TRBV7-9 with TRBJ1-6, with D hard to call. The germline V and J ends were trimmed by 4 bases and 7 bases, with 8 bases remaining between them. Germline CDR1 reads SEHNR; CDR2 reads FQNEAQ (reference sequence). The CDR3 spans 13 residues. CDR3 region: CASSSDLNSPLHF. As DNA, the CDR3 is TGTGCCAGCAGCTCGGACCTAAATTCACCCCTCCACTTT. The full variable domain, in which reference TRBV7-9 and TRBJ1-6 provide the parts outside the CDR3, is DTGVSQNPRHKITKRGQNVTFRCDPISEHNRLYWYRQTLGQGPEFLTYFQNEAQLEKSRLLSDRFSAERPKGSFSTLEIQRTEQGDSAMYLCASSSDLNSPLHFGNGTRLTVT.

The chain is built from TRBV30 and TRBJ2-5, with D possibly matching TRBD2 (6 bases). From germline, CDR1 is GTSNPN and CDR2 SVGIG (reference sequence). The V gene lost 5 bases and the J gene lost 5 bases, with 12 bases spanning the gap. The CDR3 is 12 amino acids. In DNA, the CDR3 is TGTGCCTGGGGGAGGTCGGGGGAGACCCAGTACTTC. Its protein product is CAWGRSGETQYF. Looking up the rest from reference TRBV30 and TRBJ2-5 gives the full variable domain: SQTIHQWPATLVQPVGSPLSLECTVEGTSNPNLYWYRQAAGRGLQLLFYSVGIGQISSEVPQNLSASRPQDRQFILSSKKLLLSDSGFYLCAWGRSGETQYFGPGTRLLVL.

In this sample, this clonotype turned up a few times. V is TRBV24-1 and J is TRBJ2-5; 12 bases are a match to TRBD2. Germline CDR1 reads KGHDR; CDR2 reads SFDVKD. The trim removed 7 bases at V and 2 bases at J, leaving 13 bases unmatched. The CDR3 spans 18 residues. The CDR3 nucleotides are TGTGCCACCAGCGCCCGGACTAGCGGGGTCGACCTACAAGAGACCCAGTACTTC. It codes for CATSARTSGVDLQETQYF.

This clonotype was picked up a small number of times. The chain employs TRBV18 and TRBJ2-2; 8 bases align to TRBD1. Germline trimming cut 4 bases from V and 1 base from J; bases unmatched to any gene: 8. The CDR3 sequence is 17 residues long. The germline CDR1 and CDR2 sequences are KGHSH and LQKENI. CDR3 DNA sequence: TGTGCCAGCTCACTCAGCGCCGGGACAGGGAACACCGGGGAGCTGTTTTTT. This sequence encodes CASSLSAGTGNTGELFF.

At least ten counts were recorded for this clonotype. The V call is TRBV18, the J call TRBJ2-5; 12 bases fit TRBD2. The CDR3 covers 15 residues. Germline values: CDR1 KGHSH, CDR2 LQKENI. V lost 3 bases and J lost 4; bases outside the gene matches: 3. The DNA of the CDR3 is TGTGCCAGCTCACCTGCGGGACTAGCGGGAGAGACCCAGTACTTC. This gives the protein CASSPAGLAGETQYF.

CDR3 sequence (DNA): TGTGCCAGCGGCCACGGGGTCGACTATGGCTACACCTTC. This gives the protein CASGHGVDYGYTF. V and J are TRBV12-3 or TRBV12-4 and TRBJ1-2; D gene ambiguous. V shed 8 bases and J shed 3 bases, with 13 bases lying between them. The CDR3 spans 13 residues.

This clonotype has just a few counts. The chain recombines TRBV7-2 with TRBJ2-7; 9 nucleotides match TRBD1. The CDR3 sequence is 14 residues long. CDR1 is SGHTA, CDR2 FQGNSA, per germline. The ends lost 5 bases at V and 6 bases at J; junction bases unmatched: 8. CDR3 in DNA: TGTGCCAGCAGCGCGGACAGGGGAGTTGGCGAGCAGTACTTC. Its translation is CASSADRGVGEQYF.

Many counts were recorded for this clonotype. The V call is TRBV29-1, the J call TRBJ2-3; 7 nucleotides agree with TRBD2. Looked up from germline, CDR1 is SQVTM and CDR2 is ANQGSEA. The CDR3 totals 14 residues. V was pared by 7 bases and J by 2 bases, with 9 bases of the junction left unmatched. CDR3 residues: CSAVAGPPTDTQYF. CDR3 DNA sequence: TGCAGCGCTGTAGCGGGTCCTCCCACAGATACGCAGTATTTT.

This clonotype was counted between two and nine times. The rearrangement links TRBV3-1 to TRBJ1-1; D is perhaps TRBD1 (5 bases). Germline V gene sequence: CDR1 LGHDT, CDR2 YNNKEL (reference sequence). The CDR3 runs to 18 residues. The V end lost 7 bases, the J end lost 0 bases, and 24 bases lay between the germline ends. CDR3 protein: CASNGATGRRGVNTEAFF. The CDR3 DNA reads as TGTGCCAGCAATGGAGCAACAGGTCGCCGGGGGGTGAACACTGAAGCTTTCTTT.